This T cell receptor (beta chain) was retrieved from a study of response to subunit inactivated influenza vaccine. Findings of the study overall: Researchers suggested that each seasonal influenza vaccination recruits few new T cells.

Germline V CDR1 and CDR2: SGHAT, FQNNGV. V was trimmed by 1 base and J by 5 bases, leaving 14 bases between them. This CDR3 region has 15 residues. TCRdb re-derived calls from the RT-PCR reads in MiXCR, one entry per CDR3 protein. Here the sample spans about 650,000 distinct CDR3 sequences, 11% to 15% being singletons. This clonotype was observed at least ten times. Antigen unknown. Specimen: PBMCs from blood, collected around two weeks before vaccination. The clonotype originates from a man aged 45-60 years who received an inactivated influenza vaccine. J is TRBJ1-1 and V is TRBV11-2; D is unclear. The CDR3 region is CASSLGSGFGTEAFF. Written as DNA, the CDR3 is TGTGCCAGCAGCTTAGGATCGGGCTTCGGAACTGAAGCTTTCTTT.